This T cell receptor beta chain derives from a study of cytomegalovirus exposure and HLA in healthy donors. Amplification used 60 Vbeta primers and 13 Jbeta primers. The table came from immunoSEQ multiplex PCR; TCRdb's copy has only in-frame clones and leaves some out. The sample has 180,000 or so clones, roughly 80% seen once. Broader study findings: In a later analysis, common viral pathogens appeared linked to several of the most significant clusters.

Germline-derived CDR1 and CDR2 are MNHEY and SVGAGI. V was clipped by 0 bases and J by 3 bases; unmatched bases: 4. The CDR3 has 15 residues. This clone showed up just a few times. Antigen unknown. This sequence joins TRBV6-5 and TRBJ2-7; 8 nucleotides align to TRBD1. This TCR derives from a woman aged 45-65 years in good health and CMV-seropositive. Sequencing was done on a sample of PBMCs. The CDR3 DNA follows: TGTGCCAGCAGTTACTCTGTCAGGGGGCTCTACGAGCAGTACTTC. This encodes CASSYSVRGLYEQYF.